These 8 T cell receptor beta chains were sequenced from one sample in a study of regulatory T cells in long-lasting Graves disease. Time point described: persistent/refractory GD, antithyroid drugs over 5 years with positive TRAb. Construction of the TCR library relied on RNA isolated from PBMCs. The authors built TCR beta libraries using iRepertoire HTBI primers and Arm-PCR of CDR3 regions. MiXCR, run by TCRdb on the multiplex PCR reads, gives a single entry per CDR3 protein. The sample holds more than 650,000 distinct CDR3 sequences, around 30% seen once. This specimen consisted of peripheral blood mononuclear cells (PBMCs), obtained when the disease was refractory, from a patient treated with antithyroid drugs. Receptors originate from a female donor with Graves disease.

There are a few counts of this clonotype. The chain couples TRBV18 to TRBJ2-4; TRBD1 matches at 10 bases. The junction had 0 bases not matched to a gene; V was cut back by 0 bases and J by 7 bases. Germline V gene sequence: CDR1 KGHSH, CDR2 LQKENI. CDR3 length: 14 amino acids. CDR3 DNA: TGTGCCAGCTCACCACCGGACAGGGGGAACATTCAGTACTTC. Translated, it gives CASSPPDRGNIQYF.

This clonotype was seen at least ten times. The rearrangement links TRBV12-3 or TRBV12-4 to TRBJ2-5, with TRBD1 matching 10 bases. After removal of 1 base from V and 7 bases from J, the junction contained 9 bases not matched to a gene. This CDR3 has 16 residues. The CDR3 protein is CASSLGQGALAATQYF. The CDR3 DNA reads as TGTGCCAGCAGTTTAGGACAGGGGGCGCTGGCCGCGACCCAGTACTTC.

This chain links TRBV12-3 or TRBV12-4 with TRBJ2-2, with D unclear. This CDR3 contains 12 residues. With 2 bases removed from V and 8 bases from J, the gap between germline ends came to 6 bases. In nucleotides, the CDR3 is TGTGCCAGCAGTTTATTTAAGGGGGAGCTGTTTTTT. Protein: CASSLFKGELFF.

V is TRBV19 and J is TRBJ1-3, with D hard to call. Per the germline V gene, CDR1 is LNHDA and CDR2 is SQIVND (reference sequence). V was cut by 9 bases and J by 3 bases, with 9 bases left in between. CDR3 size: 12 residues. CDR3 loop: CASNLVGNTIYF. The CDR3 DNA reads as TGTGCCAGCAACCTGGTTGGAAACACCATATATTTT.

In this sample, this clonotype turned up a few times. The chain couples TRBV20-1 to TRBJ2-1, with D unresolved. This CDR3 is built from 11 residues. Trimming took off 0 bases at V and 5 bases at J, with 2 bases between the two ends. CDR1 and CDR2 (germline): DFQATT, SNEGSKA (reference sequence). For the CDR3, the DNA is TGCAGTGCTAGAGACCACAATGAGCAGTTCTTC. It yields the protein CSARDHNEQFF.

The chain links TRBV14 to TRBJ1-2; 7 bases align to TRBD1. CDR3 length: 14 amino acids. Germline V CDR1 and CDR2: SGHDN, FVKESK. Germline trimming cut 4 bases from V and 3 bases from J; bases unmatched to any gene: 5. The CDR3 here is CASSPRQGYYGYTF. The CDR3 DNA sequence: TGTGCCAGCAGCCCGAGACAGGGCTACTATGGCTACACCTTC.

The sample holds a few counts of this clonotype. CDR3 sequence: CASSYSKGERNGYTF. CDR3 sequence (DNA): TGTGCCAGCAGTTACTCGAAAGGGGAAAGGAATGGCTACACCTTC. The chain combines TRBV6-9 with TRBJ1-2, with D perhaps matching TRBD1 (5 bases). Trimming shortened V by 3 bases and J by 6 bases, and 17 bases separated the two germline ends. There are 15 residues in the CDR3. Looked up from germline, CDR1 is MNHGY and CDR2 is SVAAGI.

The chain links TRBV5-1 to TRBJ1-6, with 8 bases that match TRBD1. Trimming cost V 3 bases and J 7 bases; bases outside gene matches: 9. This CDR3 is built from 16 residues. CDR1 and CDR2 (germline): SGHRS, YFSETQ. CDR3 nucleotides: TGCGCCAGCAGCTCCGGGCCGACAGGGGACAATTCACCCCTCCACTTT. It specifies CASSSGPTGDNSPLHF.